Included here is one T cell receptor (beta chain) sequence, with context. What it recognizes is unknown. The source material, RNA transcripts, was used to amplify TCR beta CDR3 regions. An initial round of RT-PCR targeting the TCR CDR3 relied on the HTBI primer set. TCRdb reprocessed the multiplex PCR reads with MiXCR, giving one entry per CDR3 protein. The data show hundreds of thousands of distinct CDR3 sequences, 12% to 15% seen once. V was clipped by 6 bases and J by 9 bases, with 9 bases between them. The CDR3 is 11 amino acids. CDR1 and CDR2 from the germline V gene are LNHDA and SQIVND (reference sequence). This specimen belongs to a study of T cells in Graves' hyperthyroidism and ophthalmopathy. Study findings and constraints: A model of 13 V-J pairs discriminated ophthalmopathy from stable hyperthyroidism.

Stable hyperthyroidism: no ophthalmopathy progression over 18 months of follow-up. Uncontrolled infection, other autoimmune disease, pregnancy or lactation excluded patients. The study based diagnoses on clinical symptoms, serum thyroxine and TRAb, thyroid ultrasound and orbital computed tomography. This TCR was sampled from a woman between 18 and 29 years old with Graves' hyperthyroidism. Sequencing was carried out using blood. V is TRBV19 and J is TRBJ2-1; no clear D gene. CDR3 bases: TGTGCCAGTAGGGCCGGACCTGAGCAGTTCTTC. It specifies CASRAGPEQFF.